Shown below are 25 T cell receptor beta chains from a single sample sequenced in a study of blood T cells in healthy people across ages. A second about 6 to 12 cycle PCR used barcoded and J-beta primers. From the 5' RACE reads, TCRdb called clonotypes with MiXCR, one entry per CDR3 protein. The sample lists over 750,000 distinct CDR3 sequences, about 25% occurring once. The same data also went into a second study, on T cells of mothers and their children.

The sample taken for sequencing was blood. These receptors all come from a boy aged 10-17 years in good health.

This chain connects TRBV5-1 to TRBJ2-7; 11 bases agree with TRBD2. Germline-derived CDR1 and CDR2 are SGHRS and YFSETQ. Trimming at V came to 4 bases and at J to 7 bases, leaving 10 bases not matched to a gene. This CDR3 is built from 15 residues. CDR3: CASSATTSGAGEQYF. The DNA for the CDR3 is TGCGCCAGCAGCGCCACGACTAGCGGGGCTGGAGAGCAGTACTTC.

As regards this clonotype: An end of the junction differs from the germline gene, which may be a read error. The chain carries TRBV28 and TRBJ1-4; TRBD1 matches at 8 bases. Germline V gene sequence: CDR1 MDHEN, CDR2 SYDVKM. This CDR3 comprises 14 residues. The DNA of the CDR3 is TGTGCCTGCAGCCGAGGACAGGGAAGGGAAAAACTGTTTTTT. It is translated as CACSRGQGREKLFF.

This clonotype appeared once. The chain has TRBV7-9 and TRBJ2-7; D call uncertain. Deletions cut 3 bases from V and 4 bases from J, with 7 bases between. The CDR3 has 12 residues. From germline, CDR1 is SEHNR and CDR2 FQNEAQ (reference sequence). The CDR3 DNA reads TGTGCCAGCAGCTTCCTGCAGTACGAGCAGTACTTC. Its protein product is CASSFLQYEQYF.

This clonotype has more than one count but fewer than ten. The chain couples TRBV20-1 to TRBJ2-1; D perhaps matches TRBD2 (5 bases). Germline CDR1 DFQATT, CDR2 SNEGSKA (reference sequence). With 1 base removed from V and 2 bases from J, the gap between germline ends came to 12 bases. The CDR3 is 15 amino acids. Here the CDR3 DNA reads TGCAGTGCTAGAGGTGTTGAGACTACCTACAATGAGCAGTTCTTC. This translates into CSARGVETTYNEQFF.

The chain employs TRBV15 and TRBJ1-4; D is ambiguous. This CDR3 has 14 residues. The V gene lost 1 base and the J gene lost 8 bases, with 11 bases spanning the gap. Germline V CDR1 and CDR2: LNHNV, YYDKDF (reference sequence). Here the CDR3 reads CATSRAPTAEKLFF. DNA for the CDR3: TGTGCCACCAGCAGAGCGCCTACGGCGGAAAAACTGTTTTTT.

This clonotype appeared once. The CDR3 spells CASSRIPSGIYNEQFF. For the CDR3, the DNA is TGTGCCAGCAGCCGAATACCTAGCGGGATCTACAATGAGCAGTTCTTC. The chain recombines TRBV7-9 with TRBJ2-5; the match to TRBD2 covers 9 bases. The end of the DNA fits TRBJ2-1 better, so the J call may be wrong. Germline lookup yields CDR1 SEHNR and CDR2 FQNEAQ (reference sequence). The CDR3 contains 16 residues.

CDR3 sequence reads: CASSDQGSTYEQYF. The CDR3, as DNA: TGTGCCAGCAGCGATCAAGGCAGCACCTACGAGCAGTACTTC. The V gene is TRBV5-5, the J gene TRBJ2-7, with no clear D. CDR3 length: 14 residues. The germline gives CDR1 SGHKS, CDR2 YYEKEE (reference sequence). V gave up 4 bases and J gave up 2 bases, with 13 bases separating them. Using reference TRBV5-5 and TRBJ2-7 for the parts outside the CDR3, the full variable domain is DAGVTQSPTHLIKTRGQQVTLRCSPISGHKSVSWYQQVLGQGPQFIFQYYEKEERGRGNFPDRFSARQFPNYSSELNVNALLLGDSALYLCASSDQGSTYEQYFGPGTRLTVT.

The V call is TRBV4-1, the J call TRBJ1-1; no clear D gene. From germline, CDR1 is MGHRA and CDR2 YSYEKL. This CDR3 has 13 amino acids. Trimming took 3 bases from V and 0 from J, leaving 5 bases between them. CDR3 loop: CASSHRVNTEAFF. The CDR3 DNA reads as TGCGCCAGCAGCCATCGAGTGAACACTGAAGCTTTCTTT.

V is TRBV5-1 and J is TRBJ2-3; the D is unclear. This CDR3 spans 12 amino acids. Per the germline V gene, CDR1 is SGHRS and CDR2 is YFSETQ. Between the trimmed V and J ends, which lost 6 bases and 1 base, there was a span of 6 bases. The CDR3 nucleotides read TGCGCCAGCACCGCCGGCACAGATACGCAGTATTTT. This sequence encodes CASTAGTDTQYF.

DNA for the CDR3: TGTGCCAGCAAGGGGACTAGGATTCATGAGCAGTTCTTC. This translates into CASKGTRIHEQFF. The rearrangement uses TRBV28 and TRBJ2-1; 8 bases map to TRBD2. V shed 7 bases, J shed 8 bases, and the junction held 7 bases outside the gene matches. The CDR3 is made up of 13 amino acids. CDR1 and CDR2 from the germline V gene are MDHEN and SYDVKM.

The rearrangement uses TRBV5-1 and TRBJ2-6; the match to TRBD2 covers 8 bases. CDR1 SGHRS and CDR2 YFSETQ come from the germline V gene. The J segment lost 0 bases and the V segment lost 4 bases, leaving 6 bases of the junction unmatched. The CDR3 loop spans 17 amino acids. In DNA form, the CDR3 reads TGCGCCAGCAGCCCAACAGCGGGAGACTCTGGGGCCAACGTCCTGACTTTC. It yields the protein CASSPTAGDSGANVLTF.

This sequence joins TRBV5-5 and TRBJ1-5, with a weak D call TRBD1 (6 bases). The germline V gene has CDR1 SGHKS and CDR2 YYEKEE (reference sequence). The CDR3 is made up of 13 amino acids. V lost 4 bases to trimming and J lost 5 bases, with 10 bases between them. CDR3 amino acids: CASSPDSYQPQHF. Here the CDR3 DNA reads TGTGCCAGCAGCCCGGACAGTTATCAGCCCCAGCATTTT.

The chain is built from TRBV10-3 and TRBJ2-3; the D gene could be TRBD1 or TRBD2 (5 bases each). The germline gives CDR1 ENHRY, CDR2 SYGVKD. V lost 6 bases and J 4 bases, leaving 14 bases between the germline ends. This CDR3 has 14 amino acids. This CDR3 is CAISPGPGADTQYF. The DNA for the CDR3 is TGTGCCATCAGCCCGGGACCGGGCGCAGATACGCAGTATTTT.

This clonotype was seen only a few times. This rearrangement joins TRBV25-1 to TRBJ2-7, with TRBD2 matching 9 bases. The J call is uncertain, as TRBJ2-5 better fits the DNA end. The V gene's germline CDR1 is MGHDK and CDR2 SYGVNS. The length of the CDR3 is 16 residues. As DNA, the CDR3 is TGTGCCAGCAGTGAATCTGGCGGGAGGGCCACAGAGACCCAGTACTTC. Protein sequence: CASSESGGRATETQYF.

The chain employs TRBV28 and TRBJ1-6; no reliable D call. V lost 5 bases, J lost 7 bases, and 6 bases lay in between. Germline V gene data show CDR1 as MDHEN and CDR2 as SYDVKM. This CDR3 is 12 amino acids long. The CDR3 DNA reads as TGTGCCAGCAGTCGGATAAATTCACCCCTCCACTTT. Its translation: CASSRINSPLHF.

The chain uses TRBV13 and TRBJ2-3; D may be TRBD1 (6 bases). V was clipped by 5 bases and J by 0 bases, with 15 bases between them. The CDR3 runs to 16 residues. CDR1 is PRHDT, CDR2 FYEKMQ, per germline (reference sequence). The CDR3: CASSNEGETSTDTQYF. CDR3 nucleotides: TGTGCCAGCAGCAACGAGGGGGAAACTAGCACAGATACGCAGTATTTT.

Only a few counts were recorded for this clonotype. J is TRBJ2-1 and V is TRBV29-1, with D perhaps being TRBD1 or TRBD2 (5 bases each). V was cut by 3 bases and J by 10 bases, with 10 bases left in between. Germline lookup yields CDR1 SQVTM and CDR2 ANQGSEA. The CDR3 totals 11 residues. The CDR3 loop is CSVEIRDEQFF. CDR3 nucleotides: TGCAGCGTTGAGATCCGGGACGAGCAGTTCTTC.

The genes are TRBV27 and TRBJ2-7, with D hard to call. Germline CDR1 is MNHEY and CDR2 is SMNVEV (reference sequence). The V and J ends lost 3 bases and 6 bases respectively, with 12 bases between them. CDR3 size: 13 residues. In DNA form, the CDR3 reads TGTGCCAGCAGTTTTACCGTCTTCTCCGAGCAGTACTTC. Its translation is CASSFTVFSEQYF.

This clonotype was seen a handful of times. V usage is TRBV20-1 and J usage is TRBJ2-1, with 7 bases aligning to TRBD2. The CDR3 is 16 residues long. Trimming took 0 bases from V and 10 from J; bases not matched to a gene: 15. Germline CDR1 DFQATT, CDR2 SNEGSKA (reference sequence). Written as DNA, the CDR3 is TGCAGTGCTAGAGATATAGGGCTAGCGGAGGCGGGGGAGCAGTTCTTC. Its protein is CSARDIGLAEAGEQFF.

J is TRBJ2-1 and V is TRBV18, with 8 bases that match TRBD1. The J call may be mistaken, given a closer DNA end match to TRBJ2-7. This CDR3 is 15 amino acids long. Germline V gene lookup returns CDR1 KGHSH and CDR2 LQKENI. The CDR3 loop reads CASSPETGVIYEQYF. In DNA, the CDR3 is TGTGCCAGCTCACCTGAGACAGGGGTCATCTACGAGCAGTACTTC.

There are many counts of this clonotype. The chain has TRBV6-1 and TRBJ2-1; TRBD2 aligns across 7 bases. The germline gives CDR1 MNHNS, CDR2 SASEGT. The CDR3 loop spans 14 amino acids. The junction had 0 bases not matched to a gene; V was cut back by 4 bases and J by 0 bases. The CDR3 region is CASSGGSSYNEQFF. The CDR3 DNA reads TGTGCCAGCAGTGGCGGGAGCTCCTACAATGAGCAGTTCTTC.

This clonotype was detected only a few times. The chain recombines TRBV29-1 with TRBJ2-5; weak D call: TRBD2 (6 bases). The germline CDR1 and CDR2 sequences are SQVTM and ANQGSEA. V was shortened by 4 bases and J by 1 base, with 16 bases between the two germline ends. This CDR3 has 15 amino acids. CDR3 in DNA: TGCAGCGTTGTTGTCCCGGGGGACGCCCAAGAGACCCAGTACTTC. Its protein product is CSVVVPGDAQETQYF. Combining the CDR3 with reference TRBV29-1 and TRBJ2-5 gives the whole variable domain SAVISQKPSRDICQRGTSLTIQCQVDSQVTMMFWYRQQPGQSLTLIATANQGSEATYESGFVIDKFPISRPNLTFSTLTVSNMSPEDSSIYLCSVVVPGDAQETQYFGPGTRLLVL.

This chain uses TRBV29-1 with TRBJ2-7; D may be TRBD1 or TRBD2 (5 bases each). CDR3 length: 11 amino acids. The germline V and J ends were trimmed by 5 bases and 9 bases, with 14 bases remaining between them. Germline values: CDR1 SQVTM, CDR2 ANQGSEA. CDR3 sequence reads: CSVLRDLGQYF. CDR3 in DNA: TGCAGCGTTCTACGGGACCTCGGGCAGTACTTC.

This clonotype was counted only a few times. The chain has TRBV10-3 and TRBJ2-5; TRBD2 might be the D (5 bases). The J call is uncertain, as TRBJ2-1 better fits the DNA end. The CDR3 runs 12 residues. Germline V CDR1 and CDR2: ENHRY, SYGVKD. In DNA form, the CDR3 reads TGTGCCATCGGGGAAACGGACTATGAGCAGTTCTTC. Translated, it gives CAIGETDYEQFF.

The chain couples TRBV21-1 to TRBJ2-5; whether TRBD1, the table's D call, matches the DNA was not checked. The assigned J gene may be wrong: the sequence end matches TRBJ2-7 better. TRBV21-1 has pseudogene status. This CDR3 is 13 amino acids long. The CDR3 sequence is CASSKGPGYEQYF. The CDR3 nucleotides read TGTGCCAGCAGCAAAGGACCCGGCTACGAGCAGTACTTC.